Sequencing of this TCR beta chain was carried out in a study of identical twins. TCRdb re-analysed the 5' RACE reads in MiXCR, keeping a single row per CDR3 protein. This sample has roughly 260,000 distinct CDR3 sequences, with approximately 8% found just once. Trimming removed 1 base from V and 7 bases from J, with 20 bases in between. The CDR3 is 17 residues long. Germline V gives CDR1 SGHVS, CDR2 FQNEAQ. These data were likewise used in another study, on yellow fever vaccine responses in identical twins.

The chain has TRBV7-8 and TRBJ2-1, with TRBD2 as a possible D gene (5 bases). The sequencing sample was made of CD8+ T cells sorted from blood. The receptor was isolated from a woman younger than 30 in good health. The CDR3 DNA follows: TGTGCCAGCAGCTTAGGGGTTAGCGTCGGGCCTGGTAATGAGCAGTTCTTC. Its translation is CASSLGVSVGPGNEQFF.